This T cell receptor beta chain is from a study of cytotoxic CD8 clonotypes in ibrutinib-treated CLL. Overall study: Collecting the response samples happened after a median approximately 11 months of treatment, with a range of 6 to 36.

Germline CDR1 and CDR2: MGHDK and SYGVNS. The CDR3 sequence is 14 residues long. Trimming at V came to 4 bases and at J to 3 bases, leaving 1 base not matched to a gene. The repertoire was sequenced with immunoSEQ multiplex PCR; TCRdb's copy has only in-frame clones and lacks some. The data hold more than 85,000 clones, with around 77% observed a single time. This receptor was obtained from a human donor with chronic lymphocytic leukemia. The chain has TRBV25-1 and TRBJ2-1; 9 positions match TRBD2. The sample in question was PBMCs, obtained after 24 months of ibrutinib treatment. The CDR3 loop reads CASSVAGVYNEQFF. In DNA form, the CDR3 reads TGTGCCAGCAGTGTAGCGGGAGTCTACAATGAGCAGTTCTTC.